The T cell receptor beta chain described here comes from a study of glioma-infiltrating T cells after dendritic cell vaccination. CDR3 size: 16 residues. Germline assignment: CDR1 MNHNY and CDR2 SVGAGI (reference sequence). V lost 2 bases, J lost 4 bases, and 10 bases stayed unmatched. The repertoire was sequenced with immunoSEQ multiplex PCR; TCRdb's copy has only in-frame clones and lacks some. Among 90,000 to 95,000 clones listed, 80% to 90% were seen once. As to time point: after dendritic cell vaccination, including at tumor progression/relapse. The rearrangement uses TRBV6-6 and TRBJ1-2, with TRBD1 matching 7 bases. The clonotype comes from a human donor with glioblastoma. This specimen was blood, taken after dendritic cell vaccination. The DNA of the CDR3 is TGTGCCAGCAGTTACGGGGACAGCTTTCCTGTCTATGGCTACACCTTC. Its translation: CASSYGDSFPVYGYTF.